What follows describes a single T cell receptor (beta chain). Its target is not known. The entry originates in a study of cytomegalovirus exposure and HLA in healthy donors. Whole-study results and caveats: Per a prior analysis, the majority of TCR beta V segments were productive roughly 87% or roughly 30% of the time.

In the PCR, 60 Vbeta and 13 Jbeta primers were used. In the original analysis: In a later analysis, around 12 million of approximately 80 million unique beta chains occurred in at least two donors. Assay used: immunoSEQ multiplex PCR; TCRdb lists only in-frame clones, some missing. V and J calls and clone size are copied from that table; D and trimming were computed from the DNA. The sample yields roughly 150,000 clones, around two thirds seen once. This CDR3 has 14 residues. The V gene's germline CDR1 is MNHNY and CDR2 SVGAGI (reference sequence). V lost 2 bases, J lost 5 bases, and 3 bases stayed unmatched.

The receptor was derived from a woman aged 18-29 years in good health and CMV-seronegative. The chain carries TRBV6-6 and TRBJ2-3, with TRBD1 matching over 8 bases. Source material: PBMCs. The CDR3 sequence: CASSYGRGQDTQYF. As DNA, the CDR3 is TGTGCCAGCAGTTACGGCAGGGGGCAAGATACGCAGTATTTT.